The 2 T cell receptor beta chains below come from one sample, sequenced in a study of OX40 agonist ivuxolimab in advanced cancers. Sequencing was performed with immunoSEQ multiplex PCR; in TCRdb, only in-frame clones are kept and a portion is missing. Of some 74,000 clones in the sample, around 89% are singletons; the top ten hold under 1%. The starting material was CD4+ or CD8+ T cells sorted from blood, obtained in a trial of the OX40 agonist ivuxolimab. The receptors were gathered from an adult with an advanced solid tumor such as melanoma, head and neck, liver or kidney cancer.

In this sample, this clone turned up a few times. The J gene is TRBJ1-1, the V gene TRBV5-1; 8 positions agree with TRBD1. Germline CDR1 is SGHRS and CDR2 is YFSETQ. Unmatched junction bases numbered 10, after V lost 6 bases and J lost 6 bases. The CDR3 consists of 14 residues. In DNA, the CDR3 is TGCGCCAGCAACACCGGAGGACAGGGCGCTGAAGCTTTCTTT. It specifies CASNTGGQGAEAFF.

V is TRBV6-1 and J is TRBJ2-2, with D perhaps matching TRBD2 (5 bases). Trimming left V 6 bases short and J 0 bases short, with 8 bases between. This CDR3 is built from 14 residues. The germline CDR1 and CDR2 sequences are MNHNS and SASEGT. The CDR3 nucleotides read TGTGCCAGCAGACCCGGGACGAACACCGGGGAGCTGTTTTTT. Amino acids: CASRPGTNTGELFF.